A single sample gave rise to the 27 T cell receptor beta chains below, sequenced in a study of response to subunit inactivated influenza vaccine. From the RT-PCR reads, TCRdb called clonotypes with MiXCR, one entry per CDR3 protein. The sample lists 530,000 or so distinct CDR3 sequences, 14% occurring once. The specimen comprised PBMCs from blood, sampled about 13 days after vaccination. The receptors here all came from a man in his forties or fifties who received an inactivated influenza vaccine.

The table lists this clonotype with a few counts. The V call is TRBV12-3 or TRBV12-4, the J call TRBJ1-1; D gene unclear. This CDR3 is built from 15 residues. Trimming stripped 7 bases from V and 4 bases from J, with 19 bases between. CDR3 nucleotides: TGTGCCAGCACCTCTCGTAAGGACGACTTCACTGAAGCTTTCTTT. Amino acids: CASTSRKDDFTEAFF.

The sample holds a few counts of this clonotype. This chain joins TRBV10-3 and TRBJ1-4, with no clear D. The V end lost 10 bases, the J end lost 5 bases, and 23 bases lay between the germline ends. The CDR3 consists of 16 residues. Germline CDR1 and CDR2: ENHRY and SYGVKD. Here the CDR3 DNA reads TGTGCCACCGGCAGACTTTGGACGGACCAAAATGAAAAACTGTTTTTT. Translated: CATGRLWTDQNEKLFF.

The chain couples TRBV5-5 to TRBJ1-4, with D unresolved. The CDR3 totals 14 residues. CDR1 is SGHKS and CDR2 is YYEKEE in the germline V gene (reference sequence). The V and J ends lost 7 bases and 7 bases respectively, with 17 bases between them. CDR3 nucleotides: TGTGCCAGCCGCCCGGGCCTCGGCGCTGAAAAACTGTTTTTT. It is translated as CASRPGLGAEKLFF.

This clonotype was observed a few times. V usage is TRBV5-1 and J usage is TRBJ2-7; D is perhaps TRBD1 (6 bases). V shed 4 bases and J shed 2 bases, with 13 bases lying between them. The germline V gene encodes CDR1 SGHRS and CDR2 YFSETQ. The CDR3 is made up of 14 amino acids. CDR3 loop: CASSQNRATYEQYF. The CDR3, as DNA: TGCGCCAGCAGCCAAAACAGGGCCACCTACGAGCAGTACTTC.

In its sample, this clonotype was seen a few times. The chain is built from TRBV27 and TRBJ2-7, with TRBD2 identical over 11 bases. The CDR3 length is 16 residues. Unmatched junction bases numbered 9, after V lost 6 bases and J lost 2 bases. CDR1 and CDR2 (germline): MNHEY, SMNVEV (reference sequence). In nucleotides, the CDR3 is TGTGCCAGCAGCCCTACGGGACTAGCGGAGCCCTACGAGCAGTACTTC. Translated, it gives CASSPTGLAEPYEQYF.

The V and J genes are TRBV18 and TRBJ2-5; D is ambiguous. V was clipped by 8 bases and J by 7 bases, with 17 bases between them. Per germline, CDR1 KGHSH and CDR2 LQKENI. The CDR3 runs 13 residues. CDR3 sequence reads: CASARFPVGTQYF. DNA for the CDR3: TGTGCCAGCGCCCGTTTCCCGGTCGGGACCCAGTACTTC.

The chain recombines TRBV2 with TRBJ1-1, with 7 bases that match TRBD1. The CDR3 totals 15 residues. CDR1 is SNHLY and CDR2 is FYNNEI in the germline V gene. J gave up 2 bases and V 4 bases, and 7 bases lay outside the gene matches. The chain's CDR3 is CASSGSRQGNTEAFF. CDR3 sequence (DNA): TGTGCCAGCAGTGGTTCCAGACAGGGCAACACTGAAGCTTTCTTT.

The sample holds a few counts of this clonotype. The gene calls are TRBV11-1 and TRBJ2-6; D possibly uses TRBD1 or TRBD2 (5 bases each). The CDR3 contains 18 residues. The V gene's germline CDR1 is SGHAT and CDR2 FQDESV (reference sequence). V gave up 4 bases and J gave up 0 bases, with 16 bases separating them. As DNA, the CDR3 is TGTGCCAGCAGCTCCCAAGGGACGGGGATCTCTGGGGCCAACGTCCTGACTTTC. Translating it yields CASSSQGTGISGANVLTF.

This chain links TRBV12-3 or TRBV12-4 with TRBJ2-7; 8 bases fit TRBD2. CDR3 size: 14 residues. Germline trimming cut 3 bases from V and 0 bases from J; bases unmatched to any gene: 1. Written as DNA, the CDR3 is TGTGCCAGCAGTTTCGGGGGGGCCTCCTACGAGCAGTACTTC. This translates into CASSFGGASYEQYF.

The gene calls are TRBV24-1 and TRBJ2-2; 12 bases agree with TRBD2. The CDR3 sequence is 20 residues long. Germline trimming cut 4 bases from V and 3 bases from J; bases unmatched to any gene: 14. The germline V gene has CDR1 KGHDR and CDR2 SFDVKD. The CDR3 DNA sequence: TGTGCCACCAGTGACCCGACCCCTAGCGGGAGGGCCCTCGACACCGGGGAGCTGTTTTTT. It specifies CATSDPTPSGRALDTGELFF.

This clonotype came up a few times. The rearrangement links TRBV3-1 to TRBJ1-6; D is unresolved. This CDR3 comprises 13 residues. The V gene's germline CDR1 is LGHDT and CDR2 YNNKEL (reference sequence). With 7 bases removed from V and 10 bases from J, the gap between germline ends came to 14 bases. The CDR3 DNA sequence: TGTGCCAGCACCCAGCGGGGTGGATCACCCCTCCACTTT. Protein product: CASTQRGGSPLHF.

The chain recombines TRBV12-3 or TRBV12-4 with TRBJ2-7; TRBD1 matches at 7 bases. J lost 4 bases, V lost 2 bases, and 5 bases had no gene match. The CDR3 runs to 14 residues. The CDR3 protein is CASSLRGLVYEQYF. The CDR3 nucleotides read TGTGCCAGCAGTTTAAGGGGGCTTGTTTACGAGCAGTACTTC.

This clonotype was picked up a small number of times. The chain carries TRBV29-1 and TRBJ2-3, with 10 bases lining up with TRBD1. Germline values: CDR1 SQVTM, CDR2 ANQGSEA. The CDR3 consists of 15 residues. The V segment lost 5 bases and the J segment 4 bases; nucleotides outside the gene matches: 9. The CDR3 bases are TGCAGCGTTTCCCGGGGGACAGGGGTCGCAGATACGCAGTATTTT. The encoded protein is CSVSRGTGVADTQYF.

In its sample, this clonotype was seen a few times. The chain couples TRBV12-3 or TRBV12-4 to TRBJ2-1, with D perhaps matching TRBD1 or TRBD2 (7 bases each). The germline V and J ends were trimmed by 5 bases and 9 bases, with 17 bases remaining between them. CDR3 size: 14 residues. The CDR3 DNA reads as TGTGCCAGCAGTGGAACAGGGGAGGGTACTGAGCAGTTCTTC. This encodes CASSGTGEGTEQFF.

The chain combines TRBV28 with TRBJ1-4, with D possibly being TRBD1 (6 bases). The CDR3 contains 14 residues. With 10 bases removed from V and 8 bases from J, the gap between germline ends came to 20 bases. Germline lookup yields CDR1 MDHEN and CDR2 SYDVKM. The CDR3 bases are TGTGCCACCAAACGAGGACAGCAAAGGGAAAAACTGTTTTTT. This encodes CATKRGQQREKLFF.

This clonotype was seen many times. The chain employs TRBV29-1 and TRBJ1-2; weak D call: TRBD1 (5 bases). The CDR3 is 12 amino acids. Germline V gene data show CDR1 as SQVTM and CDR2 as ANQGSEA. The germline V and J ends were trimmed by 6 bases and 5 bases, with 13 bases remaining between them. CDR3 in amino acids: CSVGGDEYGYTF. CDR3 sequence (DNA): TGCAGCGTGGGGGGGGACGAATATGGCTACACCTTC. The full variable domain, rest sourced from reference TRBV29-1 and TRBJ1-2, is SAVISQKPSRDICQRGTSLTIQCQVDSQVTMMFWYRQQPGQSLTLIATANQGSEATYESGFVIDKFPISRPNLTFSTLTVSNMSPEDSSIYLCSVGGDEYGYTFGSGTRLTVV.

The CDR3 is CASRQGFTEAFF. In DNA form, the CDR3 reads TGTGCCAGCAGGCAGGGGTTCACTGAAGCTTTCTTT. V and J are TRBV12-3 or TRBV12-4 and TRBJ1-1, with a weak D call TRBD1 (6 bases). The V gene lost 6 bases and the J gene lost 4 bases, with 9 bases spanning the gap. CDR3 length: 12 residues.

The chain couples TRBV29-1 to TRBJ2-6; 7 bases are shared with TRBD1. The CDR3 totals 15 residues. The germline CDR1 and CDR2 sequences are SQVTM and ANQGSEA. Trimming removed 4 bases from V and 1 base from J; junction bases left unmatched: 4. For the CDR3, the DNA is TGCAGCGTTGCTGACAGGGTGTCTGGGGCCAACGTCCTGACTTTC. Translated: CSVADRVSGANVLTF.

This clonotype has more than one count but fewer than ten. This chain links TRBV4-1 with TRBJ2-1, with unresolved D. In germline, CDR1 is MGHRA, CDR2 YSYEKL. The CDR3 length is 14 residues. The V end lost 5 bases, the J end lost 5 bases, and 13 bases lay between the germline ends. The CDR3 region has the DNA TGCGCCAGCAGCATACACTCAGCTGACAATGAGCAGTTCTTC. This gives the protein CASSIHSADNEQFF.

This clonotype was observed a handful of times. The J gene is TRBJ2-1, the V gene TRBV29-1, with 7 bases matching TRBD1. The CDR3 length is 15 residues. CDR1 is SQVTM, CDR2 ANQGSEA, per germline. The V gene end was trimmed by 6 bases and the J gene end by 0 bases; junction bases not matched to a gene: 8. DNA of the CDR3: TGCAGCGTCAAACCGGGACAGTACTCCTACAATGAGCAGTTCTTC. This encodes CSVKPGQYSYNEQFF.

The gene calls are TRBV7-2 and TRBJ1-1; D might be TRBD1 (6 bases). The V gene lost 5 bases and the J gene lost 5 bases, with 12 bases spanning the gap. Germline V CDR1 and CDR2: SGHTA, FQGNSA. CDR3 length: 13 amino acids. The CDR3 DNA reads TGTGCCAGCAGCCCGGCCACAGGGACTGAAGCTTTCTTT. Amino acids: CASSPATGTEAFF.

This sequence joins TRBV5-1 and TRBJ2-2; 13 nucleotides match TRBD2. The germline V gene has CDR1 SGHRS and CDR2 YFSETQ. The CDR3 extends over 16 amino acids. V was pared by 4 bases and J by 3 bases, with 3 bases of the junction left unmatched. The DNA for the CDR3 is TGCGCCAGCAGCCCGGGACTAGCGGGGTACACCGGGGAGCTGTTTTTT. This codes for CASSPGLAGYTGELFF.

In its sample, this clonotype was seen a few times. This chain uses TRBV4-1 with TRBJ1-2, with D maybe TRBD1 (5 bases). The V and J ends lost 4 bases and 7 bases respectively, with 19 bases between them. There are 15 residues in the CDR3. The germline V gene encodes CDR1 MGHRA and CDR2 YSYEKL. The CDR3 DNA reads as TGCGCCAGCAGCCGCATACCTCAGGGCACTTCTGGCTACACCTTC. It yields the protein CASSRIPQGTSGYTF.

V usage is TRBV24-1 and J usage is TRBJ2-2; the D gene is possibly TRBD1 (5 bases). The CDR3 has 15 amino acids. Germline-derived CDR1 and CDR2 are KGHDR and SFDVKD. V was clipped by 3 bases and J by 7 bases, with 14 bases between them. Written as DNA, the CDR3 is TGTGCCACCAGTGATCCAGGACACTTTGGCGGGGAGCTGTTTTTT. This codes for CATSDPGHFGGELFF.

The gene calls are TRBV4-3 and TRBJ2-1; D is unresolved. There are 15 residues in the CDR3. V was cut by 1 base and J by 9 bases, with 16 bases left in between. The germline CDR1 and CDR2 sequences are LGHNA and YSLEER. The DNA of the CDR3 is TGCGCCAGCAGCCAAGGGAAGGGTTGGGCAGGTGAGCAGTTCTTC. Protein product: CASSQGKGWAGEQFF.

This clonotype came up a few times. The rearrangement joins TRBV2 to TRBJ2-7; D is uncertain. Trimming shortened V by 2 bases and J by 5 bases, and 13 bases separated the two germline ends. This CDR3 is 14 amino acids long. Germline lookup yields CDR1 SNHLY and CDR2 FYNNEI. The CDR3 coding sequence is TGTGCCAGCAGTGAATCAGTTTTGGTGGACGAGCAGTACTTC. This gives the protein CASSESVLVDEQYF.

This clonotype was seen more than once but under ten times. The CDR3 spells CASIRDSLSTDTQYF. CDR3 bases: TGTGCCAGCATTCGGGACAGCCTTAGCACAGATACGCAGTATTTT. V is TRBV2 and J is TRBJ2-3; 7 bases fit TRBD1. J lost 0 bases, V lost 7 bases, and 7 bases had no gene match. The CDR3 contains 15 residues. Germline V gene sequence: CDR1 SNHLY, CDR2 FYNNEI.